The entry below describes one T cell receptor (beta chain). It has no known antigen specificity. The input lacks base qualities; no much larger clone sits a single base away. These data belong to a study of long-term antiretroviral therapy in people with HIV (dated by TCRdb to 2022 to 2024). Background on the whole study: The earliest samples were collected roughly a decade before the 2015 WHO recommendation for immediate ART, at a time when ART was usually postponed until CD4 counts fell. This retrospective serial study examined whether starting ART and sustained HIV suppression were associated with changes in the composition and diversity of the TRB repertoire in peripheral blood. A total of some 200 cryopreserved PBMC samples came from 25 to 35 adults with confirmed HIV infection and were collected serially over a mean of roughly six years (range 1-12). Among the approximately 30 participants with HIV, over nine were female. No cross-contamination during QIAcube processing turned up in test extractions that ran a monoclonal T-cell line alongside some 34 polyclonal samples. Broader findings and caveats from the paper: Unsorted PBMC were profiled instead of sorted CD4+ and CD8+ T cells because pre-ART samples had limited cell numbers. Compared with controls, HIV repertoires had narrower CDR3 length ranges, and the network structure pointed to an antigen-experienced repertoire that shifted only slightly toward naive after ART. Samples dated from about 2003 to 2018, and the ART regimens used may be less effective than current ones. Inferences about post-ART repertoire changes are limited because no data were available on ART adherence, viral resistance or therapy changes. Starting ART was linked to a significant rise in TRB diversity, yet even with long-term ART the diversity remained significantly lower than in transplant donor controls. Because PBMC availability was limited, only the TCR beta chain was sequenced, with no alpha chain pairing. Expanded TRB clones identified before ART initiation dominated the repertoire at all time points, although this dominance fluctuated and declined in many PLHIV after ART.

Participants were included only if at least one PBMC sample before ART initiation and at least two post-ART samples were available. Every participant with HIV received treatment in the United States of America. Before DNA extraction, cryopreserved samples of 1-10 million PBMC were thawed and then washed. At the time of the earliest PBMC sample for each participant with HIV, ages ranged from roughly 23 to 55 years. Each participant contributed PBMC samples from 1-4 timepoints before ART initiation and 2-8 timepoints after ART initiation, with a median of 7 samples. Serial HIV viral load, CD4+ T-cell count, ART history and demographic data were obtained for every participant. Genomic DNA was extracted from unsorted PBMC with a Qiagen kit on a QIAcube, with processing performed in batches of 12 samples. The immunoSEQ hsTCRB v3.0 assay was used at survey level resolution to sequence the TRB variable region. A depth of about 40,000-50,000 T-cell genomes per sample was targeted for TRB sequencing. An Illumina MiSeq with a v3 150-cycle kit was used to sequence the pooled TRB libraries. As for the authors' bioinformatics: Repertoire analysis was performed in R inside a reproducible Nextflow workflow that covered QC, data transformation and analysis. LymphoSeq2, an R package for exploring AIRR-Seq data, was used to implement custom analyses. A few samples that yielded fewer than 5000 total TRB sequences were excluded, so that approximately 200 HIV repertoires were analyzed. Of the roughly 180 retained HIV repertoires, about 60 were collected before and about 130 after ART initiation. Repertoires were downsampled to 5000 TRB nucleotide sequences, with summary statistics averaged over 100 downsampling iterations. TRB sequences were retained for analysis only if CDR3 regions of at least seven amino acids were present. Diversity was assessed using a clonality score derived from Shannon entropy and using the Gini coefficient. In repertoire networks, the top 5000 CDR3 amino acid sequences were linked whenever an edit distance of one separated two sequences. GLIPH2 predicted antigen specificity groups and MHC restriction for TRB CDR3 amino acid sequences. CDR3 amino acid sequences were matched against VDJdb and McPAS-TCR to flag known CMV, EBV, HIV or tissue antigen associations. Pre-ART, post-ART and control groups were compared with Wilcoxon signed-rank tests and Holm-Bonferroni correction. TCRdb limited this immuneACCESS table to in-frame rearrangements with V and J called. A share of clones is missing; checked studies link under half to unresolved V genes, and the rest is unexplained. The DNA gave D and trimming, while V, J and clone size come from that table. For this sample the table gives about 27,000 clones, of which 82% were detected only once. In total, the top ten clones hold around a tenth of the sample.

This clonotype was sampled from a man between 18 and 35 years old with HIV. The material sequenced was unsorted PBMCs, taken 0.8 years before starting antiretroviral therapy.

The DNA sequence follows: TGTGCCAGCAGCTCCTACAGGGGGAACTACGAGCAGTACTTC. Protein translation: CASSSYRGNYEQYF. Recombination linked TRBV13 to TRBJ2-7; 8 bases in between match TRBD1. Germline trimming: 4 bases from V, 3 bases from J; junction bases outside gene matches: 5. The CDR3 covers 14 residues, taking in both the cysteine and the phenylalanine. Only the CDR3 portion is preserved as DNA: 42 bases, with reading frame beginning at the first base. CDR1 and CDR2 are drawn from the germline V gene (reference sequence): PRHDT, FYEKMQ. Here the CDR3 is joined to the reference TRBV13 and TRBJ2-7 genes, and the full variable domain is: AAGVIQSPRHLIKEKRETATLKCYPIPRHDTVYWYQQGPGQDPQFLISFYEKMQSDKGSIPDRFSAQQFSDYHSELNMSSLELGDSALYFCASSSYRGNYEQYFGPGTRLTVT.